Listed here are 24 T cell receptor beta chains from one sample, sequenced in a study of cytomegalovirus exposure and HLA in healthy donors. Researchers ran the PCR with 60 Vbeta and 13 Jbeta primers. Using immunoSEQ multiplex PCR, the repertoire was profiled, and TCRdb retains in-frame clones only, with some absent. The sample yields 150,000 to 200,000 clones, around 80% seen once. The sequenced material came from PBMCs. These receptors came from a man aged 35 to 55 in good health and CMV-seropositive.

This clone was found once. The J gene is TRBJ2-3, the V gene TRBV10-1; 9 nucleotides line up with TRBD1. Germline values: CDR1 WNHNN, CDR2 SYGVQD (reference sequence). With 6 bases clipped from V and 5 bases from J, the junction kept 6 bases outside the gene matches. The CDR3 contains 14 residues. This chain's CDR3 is CASSQQGAEDTQYF. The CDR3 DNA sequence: TGCGCCAGCAGCCAACAGGGGGCTGAAGATACGCAGTATTTT.

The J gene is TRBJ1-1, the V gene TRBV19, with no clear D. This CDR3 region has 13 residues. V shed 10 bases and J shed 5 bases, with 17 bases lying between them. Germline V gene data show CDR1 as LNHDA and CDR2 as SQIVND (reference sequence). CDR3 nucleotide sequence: TGTGCCACCGCGGAGGGTGTTCGAACTGAAGCTTTCTTT. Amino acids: CATAEGVRTEAFF.

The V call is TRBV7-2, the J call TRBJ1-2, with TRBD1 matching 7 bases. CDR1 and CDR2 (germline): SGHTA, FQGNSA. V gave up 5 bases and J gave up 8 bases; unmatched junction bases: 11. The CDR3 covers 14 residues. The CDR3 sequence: CASSMGQRSNGYTF. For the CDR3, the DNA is TGTGCCAGCAGCATGGGACAGCGAAGTAACGGCTACACCTTC. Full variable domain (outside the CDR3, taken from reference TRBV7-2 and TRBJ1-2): GAGVSQSPSNKVTEKGKDVELRCDPISGHTALYWYRQSLGQGLEFLIYFQGNSAPDKSGLPSDRFSAERTGGSVSTLTIQRTQQEDSAVYLCASSMGQRSNGYTFGSGTRLTVV.

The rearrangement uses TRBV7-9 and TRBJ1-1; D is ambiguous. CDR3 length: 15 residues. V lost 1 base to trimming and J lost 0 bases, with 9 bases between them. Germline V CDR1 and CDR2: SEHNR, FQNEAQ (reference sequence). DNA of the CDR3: TGTGCCAGCAGCTTAGAACGGGTTATGAACACTGAAGCTTTCTTT. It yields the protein CASSLERVMNTEAFF.

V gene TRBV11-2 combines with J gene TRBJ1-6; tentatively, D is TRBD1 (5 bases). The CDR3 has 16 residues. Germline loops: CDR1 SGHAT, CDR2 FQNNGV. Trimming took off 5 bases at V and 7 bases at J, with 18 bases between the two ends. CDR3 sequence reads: CASSVDSGGRNSPLHF. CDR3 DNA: TGTGCCAGCAGCGTCGACAGTGGAGGGAGGAATTCACCCCTCCACTTT.

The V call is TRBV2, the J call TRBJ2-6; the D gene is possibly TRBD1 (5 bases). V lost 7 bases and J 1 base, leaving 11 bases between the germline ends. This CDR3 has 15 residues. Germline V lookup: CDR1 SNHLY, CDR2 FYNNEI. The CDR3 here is CASTRGRSGANVLTF. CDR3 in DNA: TGTGCCAGCACAAGGGGCAGATCTGGGGCCAACGTCCTGACTTTC.

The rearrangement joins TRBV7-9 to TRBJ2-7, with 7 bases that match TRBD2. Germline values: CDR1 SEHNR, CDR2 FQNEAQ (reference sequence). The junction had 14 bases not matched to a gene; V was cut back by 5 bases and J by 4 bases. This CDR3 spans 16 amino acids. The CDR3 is CASSPLSGGGIYEQYF. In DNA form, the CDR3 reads TGTGCCAGCAGCCCACTTTCTGGCGGGGGTATATACGAGCAGTACTTC.

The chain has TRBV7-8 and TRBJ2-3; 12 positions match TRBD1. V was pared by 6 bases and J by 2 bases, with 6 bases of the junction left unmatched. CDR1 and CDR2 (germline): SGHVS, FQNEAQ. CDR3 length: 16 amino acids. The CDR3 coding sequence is TGTGCCAGCAGGTCTCGGGGACAGGGGGCCACAGATACGCAGTATTTT. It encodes CASRSRGQGATDTQYF.

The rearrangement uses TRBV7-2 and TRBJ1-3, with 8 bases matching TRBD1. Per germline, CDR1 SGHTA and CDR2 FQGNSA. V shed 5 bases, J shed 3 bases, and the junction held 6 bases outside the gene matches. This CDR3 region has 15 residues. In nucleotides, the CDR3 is TGTGCCAGCAGCCTACAGGGGGGTAGTGGAAACACCATATATTTT. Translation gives CASSLQGGSGNTIYF.

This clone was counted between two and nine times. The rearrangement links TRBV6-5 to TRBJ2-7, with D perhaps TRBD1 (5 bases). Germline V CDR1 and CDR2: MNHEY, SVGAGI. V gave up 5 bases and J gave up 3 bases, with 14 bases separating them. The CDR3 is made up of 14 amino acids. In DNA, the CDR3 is TGTGCCAGCAGTATCCTGGGCCAGGGCTACGAGCAGTACTTC. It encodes CASSILGQGYEQYF.

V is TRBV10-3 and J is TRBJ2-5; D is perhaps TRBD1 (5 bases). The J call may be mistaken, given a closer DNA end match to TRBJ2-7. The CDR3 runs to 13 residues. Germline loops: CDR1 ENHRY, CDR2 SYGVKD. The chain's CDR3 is CAISVDRAYEQYF. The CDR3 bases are TGTGCCATCAGTGTCGACAGAGCCTACGAGCAGTACTTC.

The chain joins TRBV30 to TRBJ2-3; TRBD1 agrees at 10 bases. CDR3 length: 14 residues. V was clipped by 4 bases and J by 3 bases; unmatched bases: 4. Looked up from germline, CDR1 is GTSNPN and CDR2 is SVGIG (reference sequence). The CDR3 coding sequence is TGTGCCTGGACCCCGGGACAGGGGACAGATACGCAGTATTTT. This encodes CAWTPGQGTDTQYF.

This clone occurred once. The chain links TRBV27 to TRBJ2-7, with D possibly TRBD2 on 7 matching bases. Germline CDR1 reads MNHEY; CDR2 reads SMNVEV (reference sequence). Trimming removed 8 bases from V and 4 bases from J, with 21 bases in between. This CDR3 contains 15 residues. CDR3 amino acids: CASRPRGLAGYEQYF. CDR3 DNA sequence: TGTGCCAGCCGACCGCGGGGGCTCGCGGGGTACGAGCAGTACTTC.

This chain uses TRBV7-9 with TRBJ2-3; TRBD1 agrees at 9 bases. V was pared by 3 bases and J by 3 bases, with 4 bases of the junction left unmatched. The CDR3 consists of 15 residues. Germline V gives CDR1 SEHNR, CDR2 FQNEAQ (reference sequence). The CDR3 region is CASSFLGQGTDTQYF. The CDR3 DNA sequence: TGTGCCAGCAGCTTTCTCGGACAGGGGACAGATACGCAGTATTTT.

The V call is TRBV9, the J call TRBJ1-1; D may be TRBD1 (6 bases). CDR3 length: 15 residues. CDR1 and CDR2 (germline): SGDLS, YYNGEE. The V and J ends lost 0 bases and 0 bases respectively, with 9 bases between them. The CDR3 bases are TGTGCCAGCAGCGTAGGCGGACAGCTGAACACTGAAGCTTTCTTT. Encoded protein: CASSVGGQLNTEAFF.

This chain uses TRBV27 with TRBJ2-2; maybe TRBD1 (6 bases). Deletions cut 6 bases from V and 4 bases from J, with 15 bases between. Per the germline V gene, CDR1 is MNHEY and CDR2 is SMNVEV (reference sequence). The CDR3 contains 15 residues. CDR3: CASRQGWLGTGELFF. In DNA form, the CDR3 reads TGTGCCAGCAGGCAGGGGTGGTTAGGCACCGGGGAGCTGTTTTTT.

CDR3: CASSQDPGQGYTGELFF. For the CDR3, the DNA is TGCGCCAGCAGCCAAGATCCAGGACAGGGTTACACCGGGGAGCTGTTTTTT. The chain employs TRBV4-3 and TRBJ2-2; 8 bases fit TRBD1. This CDR3 has 17 amino acids. The V segment lost 0 bases and the J segment 3 bases; nucleotides outside the gene matches: 6. Germline assignment: CDR1 LGHNA and CDR2 YSLEER.

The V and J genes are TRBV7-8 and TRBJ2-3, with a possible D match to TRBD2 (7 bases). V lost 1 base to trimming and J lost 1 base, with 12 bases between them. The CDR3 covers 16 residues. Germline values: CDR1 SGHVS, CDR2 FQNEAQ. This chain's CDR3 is CASSLGGGARTDTQYF. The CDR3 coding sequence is TGTGCCAGCAGCTTAGGTGGGGGGGCGCGCACAGATACGCAGTATTTT.

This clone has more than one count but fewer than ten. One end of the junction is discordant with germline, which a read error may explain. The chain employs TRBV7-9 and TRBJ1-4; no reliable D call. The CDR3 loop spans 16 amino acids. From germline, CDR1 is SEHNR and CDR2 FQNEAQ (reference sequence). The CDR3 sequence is CSSSSSGTGTNEKLFF. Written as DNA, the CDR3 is TGTTCCAGCAGTTCTTCCGGTACGGGGACTAATGAAAAACTGTTTTTT.

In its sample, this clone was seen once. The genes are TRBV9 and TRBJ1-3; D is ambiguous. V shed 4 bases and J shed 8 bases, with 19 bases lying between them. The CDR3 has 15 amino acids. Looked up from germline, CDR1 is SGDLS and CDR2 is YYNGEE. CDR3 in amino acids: CASSFQTGSGHTIYF. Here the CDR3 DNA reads TGTGCCAGCAGCTTTCAGACCGGGAGCGGACACACCATATATTTT.

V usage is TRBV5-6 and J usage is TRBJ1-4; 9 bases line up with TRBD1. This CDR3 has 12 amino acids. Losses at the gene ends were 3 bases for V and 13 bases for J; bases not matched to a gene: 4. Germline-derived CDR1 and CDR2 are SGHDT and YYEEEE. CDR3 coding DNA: TGTGCCAGCAGCTGGGACAGGGATCGACTGTTTTTT. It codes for CASSWDRDRLFF. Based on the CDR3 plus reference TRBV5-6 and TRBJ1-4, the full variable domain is DAGVTQSPTHLIKTRGQQVTLRCSPKSGHDTVSWYQQALGQGPQFIFQYYEEEERQRGNFPDRFSGHQFPNYSSELNVNALLLGDSALYLCASSWDRDRLFFGSGTQLSVL.

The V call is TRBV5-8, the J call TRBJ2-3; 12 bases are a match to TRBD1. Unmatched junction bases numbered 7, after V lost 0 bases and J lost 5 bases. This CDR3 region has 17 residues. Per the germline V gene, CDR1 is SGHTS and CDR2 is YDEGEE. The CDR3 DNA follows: TGTGCCAGCAGCTTGGTAGTTGGGACAGGGGGCCAAGATACGCAGTATTTT. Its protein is CASSLVVGTGGQDTQYF.

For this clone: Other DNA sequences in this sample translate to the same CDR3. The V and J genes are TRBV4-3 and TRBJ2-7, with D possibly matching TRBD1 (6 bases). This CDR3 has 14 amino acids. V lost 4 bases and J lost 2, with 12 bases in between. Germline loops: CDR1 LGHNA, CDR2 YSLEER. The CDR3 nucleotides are TGCGCCAGCAGCCGAGCGACAGGACCCTACGAGCAGTACTTC. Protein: CASSRATGPYEQYF.

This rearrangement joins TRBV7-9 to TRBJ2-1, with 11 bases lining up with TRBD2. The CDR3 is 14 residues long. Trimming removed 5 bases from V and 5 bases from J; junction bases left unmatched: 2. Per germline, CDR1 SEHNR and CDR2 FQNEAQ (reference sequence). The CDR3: CASSGTSGDNEQFF. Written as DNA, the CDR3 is TGTGCCAGCAGCGGGACTAGCGGTGACAATGAGCAGTTCTTC.